The T cell receptor beta chain under discussion was sequenced for a study of cytotoxic CD8 clonotypes in ibrutinib-treated CLL. Study in general: Sample averages reached 255,043 productive templates and over 85,000 productive rearrangements.

Germline-derived CDR1 and CDR2 are SGDLS and YYNGEE. This CDR3 is built from 17 residues. Trimming took 3 bases from V and 3 from J; bases not matched to a gene: 12. Sequencing was designed to attain a depth spanning 1 in 200,000 to 1 in 1 million T cells. The table came from immunoSEQ multiplex PCR; TCRdb's copy has only in-frame clones and leaves some out. The sample carries around 140,000 clones, approximately 83% recorded once. This chain uses TRBV9 with TRBJ2-5, with TRBD1 identical over 9 bases. The TCR comes from a human donor with chronic lymphocytic leukemia. The sequences come from PBMCs, collected after 24 months of ibrutinib treatment. The CDR3 protein is CASSAAVQGTGKETQYF. Written as DNA, the CDR3 is TGTGCCAGCAGCGCCGCTGTTCAGGGGACAGGGAAAGAGACCCAGTACTTC.